This T cell receptor (beta chain) originates from a study of T-cell memory formation after mild COVID-19. Using constant-segment primers, 5'RACE produced TCR alpha and TCR beta cDNA libraries carrying sample barcodes and UMIs. Using its own MiXCR run on the 5' RACE reads, TCRdb lists one record per CDR3 protein. The sample yields 40,000 to 60,000 distinct CDR3 sequences, around a quarter seen once. The CDR3 is made up of 11 amino acids. The ends lost 8 bases at V and 4 bases at J; junction bases unmatched: 0. The germline gives CDR1 MGHRA, CDR2 YSYEKL. This chain links TRBV4-1 with TRBJ2-3; 7 bases match TRBD2. Sequences were obtained from PBMCs or a T cell subset sorted from them (not recorded which). The TCR originated in a man aged 18 to 30 who had mild COVID-19 (a few samples of this study predate the infection). Cell type and time point are not known. This CDR3 is CASGGADTQYF. CDR3 sequence (DNA): TGCGCCAGCGGGGGGGCAGATACGCAGTATTTT.